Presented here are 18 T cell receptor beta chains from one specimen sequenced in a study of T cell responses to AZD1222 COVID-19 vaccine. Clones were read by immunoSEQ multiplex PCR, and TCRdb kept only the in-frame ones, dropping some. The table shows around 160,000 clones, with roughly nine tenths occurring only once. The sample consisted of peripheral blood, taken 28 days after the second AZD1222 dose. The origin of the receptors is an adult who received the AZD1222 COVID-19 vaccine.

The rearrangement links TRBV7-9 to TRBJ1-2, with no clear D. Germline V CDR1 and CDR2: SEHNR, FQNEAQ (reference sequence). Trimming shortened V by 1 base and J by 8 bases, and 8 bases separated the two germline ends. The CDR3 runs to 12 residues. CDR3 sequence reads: CASSLDGGGYTF. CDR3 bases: TGTGCCAGCAGCTTAGATGGTGGGGGCTACACCTTC.

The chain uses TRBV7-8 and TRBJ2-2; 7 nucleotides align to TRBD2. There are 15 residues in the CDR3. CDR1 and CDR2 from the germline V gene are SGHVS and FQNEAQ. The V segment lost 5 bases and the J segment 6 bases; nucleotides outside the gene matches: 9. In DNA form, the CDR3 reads TGTGCCAGCAGCGTACGGACTAGTCGCCCCGGGGAGCTGTTTTTT. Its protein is CASSVRTSRPGELFF.

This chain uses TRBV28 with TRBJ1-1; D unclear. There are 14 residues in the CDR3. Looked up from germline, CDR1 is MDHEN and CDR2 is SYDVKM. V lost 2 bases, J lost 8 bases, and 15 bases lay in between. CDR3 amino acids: CASSLGNGRREAFF. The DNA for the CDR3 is TGTGCCAGCAGTTTAGGAAACGGGCGGAGGGAAGCTTTCTTT.

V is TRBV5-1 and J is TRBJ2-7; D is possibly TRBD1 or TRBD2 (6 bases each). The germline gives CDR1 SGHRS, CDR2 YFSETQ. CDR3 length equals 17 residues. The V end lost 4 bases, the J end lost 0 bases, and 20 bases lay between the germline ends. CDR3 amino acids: CASSPGAGPSYSYEQYF. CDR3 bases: TGCGCCAGCAGCCCGGGGGCAGGGCCTTCCTACTCCTACGAGCAGTACTTC.

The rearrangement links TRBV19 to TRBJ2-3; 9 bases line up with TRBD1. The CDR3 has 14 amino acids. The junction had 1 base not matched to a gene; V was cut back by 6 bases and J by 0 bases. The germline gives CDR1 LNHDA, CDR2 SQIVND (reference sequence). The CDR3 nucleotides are TGTGCCAGTAGACAGGGGGCGAGCACAGATACGCAGTATTTT. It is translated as CASRQGASTDTQYF.

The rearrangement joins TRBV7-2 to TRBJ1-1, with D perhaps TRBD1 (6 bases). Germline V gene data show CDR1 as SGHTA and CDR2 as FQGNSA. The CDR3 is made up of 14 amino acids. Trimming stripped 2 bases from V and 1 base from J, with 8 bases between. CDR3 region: CASSLSGQNTEAFF. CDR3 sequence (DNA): TGTGCCAGCAGCTTATCGGGACAGAACACTGAAGCTTTCTTT. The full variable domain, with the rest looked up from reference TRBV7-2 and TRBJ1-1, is GAGVSQSPSNKVTEKGKDVELRCDPISGHTALYWYRQSLGQGLEFLIYFQGNSAPDKSGLPSDRFSAERTGGSVSTLTIQRTQQEDSAVYLCASSLSGQNTEAFFGQGTRLTVV.

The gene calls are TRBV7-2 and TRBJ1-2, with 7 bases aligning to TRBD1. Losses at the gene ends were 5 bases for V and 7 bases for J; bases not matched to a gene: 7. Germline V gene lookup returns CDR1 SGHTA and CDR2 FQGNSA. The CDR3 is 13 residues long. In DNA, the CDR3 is TGTGCCAGCAGCCCGAGGACAGGAACTGGCTACACCTTC. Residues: CASSPRTGTGYTF.

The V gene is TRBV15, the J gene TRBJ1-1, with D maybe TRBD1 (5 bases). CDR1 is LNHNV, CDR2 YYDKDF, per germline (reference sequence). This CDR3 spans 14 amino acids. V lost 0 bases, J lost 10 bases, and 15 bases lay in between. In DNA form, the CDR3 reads TGTGCCACCAGCAGAGATCGCCCCATAGGGGCAGCTTTCTTT. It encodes CATSRDRPIGAAFF.

In DNA form, the CDR3 reads TGCGCCAGCAGCCAAGATCACGGGGATGGCGGTGAAAAACTGTTTTTT. This translates into CASSQDHGDGGEKLFF. The rearrangement joins TRBV4-3 to TRBJ1-4; D remains unclear. Germline CDR1 and CDR2: LGHNA and YSLEER. V lost 0 bases and J 7 bases, leaving 15 bases between the germline ends. This CDR3 region has 16 residues.

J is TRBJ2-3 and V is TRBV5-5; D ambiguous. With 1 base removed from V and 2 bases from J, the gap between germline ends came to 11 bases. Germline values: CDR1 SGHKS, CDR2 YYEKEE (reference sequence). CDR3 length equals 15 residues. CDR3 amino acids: CASSLTVGSTDTQYF. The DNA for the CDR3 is TGTGCCAGCAGCTTGACAGTCGGATCCACAGATACGCAGTATTTT.

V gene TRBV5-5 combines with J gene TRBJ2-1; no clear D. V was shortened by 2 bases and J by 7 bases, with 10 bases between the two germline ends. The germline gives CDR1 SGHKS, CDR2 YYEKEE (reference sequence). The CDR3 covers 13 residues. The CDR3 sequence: CASSFGGSNEQFF. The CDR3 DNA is TGTGCCAGCAGCTTTGGTGGGTCGAATGAGCAGTTCTTC.

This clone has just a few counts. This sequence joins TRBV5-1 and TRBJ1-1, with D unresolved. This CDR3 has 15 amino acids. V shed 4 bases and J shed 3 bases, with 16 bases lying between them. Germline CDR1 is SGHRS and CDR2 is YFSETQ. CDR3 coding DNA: TGCGCCAGCAGCCGTATACTCAACGGGGACACTGAAGCTTTCTTT. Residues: CASSRILNGDTEAFF.

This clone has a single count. CDR3 sequence reads: CASSQDDTNYGYTF. In nucleotides, the CDR3 is TGCGCCAGCAGCCAAGATGATACTAACTATGGCTACACCTTC. The chain is built from TRBV4-1 and TRBJ1-2; the D is unclear. V was pared by 0 bases and J by 0 bases, with 5 bases between. Germline values: CDR1 MGHRA, CDR2 YSYEKL. This CDR3 is built from 14 residues.

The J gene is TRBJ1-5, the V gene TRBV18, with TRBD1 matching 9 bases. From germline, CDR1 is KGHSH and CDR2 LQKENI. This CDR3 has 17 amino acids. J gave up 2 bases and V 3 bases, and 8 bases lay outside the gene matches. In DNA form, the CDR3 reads TGTGCCAGCTCACCTCCGAATACAGGGGGCGGCAATCAGCCCCAGCATTTT. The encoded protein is CASSPPNTGGGNQPQHF.

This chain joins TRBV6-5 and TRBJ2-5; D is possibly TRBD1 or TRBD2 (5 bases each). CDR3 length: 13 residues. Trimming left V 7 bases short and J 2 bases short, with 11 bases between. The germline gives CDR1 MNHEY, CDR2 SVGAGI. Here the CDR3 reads CASTRGLQETQYF. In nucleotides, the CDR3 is TGTGCCAGCACCCGGGGCTTACAAGAGACCCAGTACTTC.

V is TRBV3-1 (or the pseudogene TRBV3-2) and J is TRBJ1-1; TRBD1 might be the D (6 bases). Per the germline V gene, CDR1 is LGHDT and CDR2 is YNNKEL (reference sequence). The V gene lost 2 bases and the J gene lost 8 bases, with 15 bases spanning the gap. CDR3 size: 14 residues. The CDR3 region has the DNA TGTGCCAGCAGCCAAAAAGTTGGGGGCAGGGAAGCTTTCTTT. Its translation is CASSQKVGGREAFF.

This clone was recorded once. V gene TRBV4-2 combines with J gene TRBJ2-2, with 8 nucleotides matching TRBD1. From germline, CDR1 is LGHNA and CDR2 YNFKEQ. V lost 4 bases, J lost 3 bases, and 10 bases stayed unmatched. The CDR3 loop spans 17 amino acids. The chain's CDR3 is CASSPKLQGADTGELFF. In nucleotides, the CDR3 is TGTGCCAGCAGCCCCAAACTCCAGGGGGCAGACACCGGGGAGCTGTTTTTT.

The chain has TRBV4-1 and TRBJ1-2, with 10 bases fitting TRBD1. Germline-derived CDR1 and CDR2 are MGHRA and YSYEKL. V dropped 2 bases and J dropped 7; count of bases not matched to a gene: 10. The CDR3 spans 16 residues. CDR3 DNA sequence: TGCGCCAGCAGCCAATCCCCCGGGACAGGGGTGGGTGGCTACACCTTC. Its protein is CASSQSPGTGVGGYTF.